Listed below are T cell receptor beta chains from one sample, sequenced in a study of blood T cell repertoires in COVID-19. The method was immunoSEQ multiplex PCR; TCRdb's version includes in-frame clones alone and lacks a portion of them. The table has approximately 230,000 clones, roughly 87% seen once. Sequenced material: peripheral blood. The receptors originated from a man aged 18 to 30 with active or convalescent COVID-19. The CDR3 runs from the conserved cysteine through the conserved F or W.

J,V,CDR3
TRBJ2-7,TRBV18,CASSPGLAGSYEQYF
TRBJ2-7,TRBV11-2,CASSRVLIYEQYF
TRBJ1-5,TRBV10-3,CAIRGDSSSNQPQHF
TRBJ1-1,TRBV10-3,CATAEQGGTEAFF
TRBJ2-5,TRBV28,CASSLNPRGTETQYF
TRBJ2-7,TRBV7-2,CASSLRDNPPYEQYF
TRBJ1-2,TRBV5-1,CASSLDAANGYTF
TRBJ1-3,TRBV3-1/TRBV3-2,CASSHRGENTIYF
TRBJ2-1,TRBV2,CASSPPGNEQFF
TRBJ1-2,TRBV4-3,CASSPRGGDYGYTF
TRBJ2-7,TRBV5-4,CASSLPIAGPYEQYF
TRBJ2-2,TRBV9,CASSEGLRGQGNTGELFF
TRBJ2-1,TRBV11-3,CASGGDNEQFF
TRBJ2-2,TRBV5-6,CASSPGSITGELFF
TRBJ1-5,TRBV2,CASNPPTGTGVQPQHF
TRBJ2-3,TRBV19,CASRDNSLDTQYF
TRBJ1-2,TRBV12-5,CASGIQGLSYGYTF
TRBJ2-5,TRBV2,CASSKERGQTATQYF
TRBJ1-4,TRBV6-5,CASREDEKLFF
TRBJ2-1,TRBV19,CASSTLGEPDNEQFF
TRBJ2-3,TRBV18,CASSPLSGNSADTQYF
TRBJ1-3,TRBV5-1,CASSPGTTGNTIYF
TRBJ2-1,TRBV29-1,CSVVRRRAMSSYNEQFF
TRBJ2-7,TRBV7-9,CASSLALLASEQYF
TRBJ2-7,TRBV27,CATRLAGTYEQYF
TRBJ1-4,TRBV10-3,CAIRPGQAKGEKLFF
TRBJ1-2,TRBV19,CATRGLTYGYTF
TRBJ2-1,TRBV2,CASRHDSTVGSYNEQFF
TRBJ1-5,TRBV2,CASGTGGASNQPQHF
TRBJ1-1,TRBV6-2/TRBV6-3,CASSGTANTEAFF
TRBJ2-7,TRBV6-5,CASSLGLAGYEQYF
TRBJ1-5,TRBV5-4,CASSSDIGGNQPQHF
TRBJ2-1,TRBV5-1,CASSLSSGGHGEQFF
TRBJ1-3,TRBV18,CASSPLDSEDGNTIYF
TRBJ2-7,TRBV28,CASSSPGLAFGYEQYF
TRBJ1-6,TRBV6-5,CASSYSEIRGSPLHF
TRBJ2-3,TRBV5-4,CASSLVVGHTQYF
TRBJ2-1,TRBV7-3,CASSFLGPPREQFF
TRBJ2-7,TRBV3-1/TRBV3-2,CASSQDTSRHYEQYF
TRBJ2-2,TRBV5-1,CASSPASGGGPRGPGELFF
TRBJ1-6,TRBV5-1,CASSRGTENSPLHF
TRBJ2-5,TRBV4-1,CASSQGPDQQDPQYF
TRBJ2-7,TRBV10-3,CAISALGDTSWEQYF
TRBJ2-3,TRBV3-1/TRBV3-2,CASSPWTSVDTDTQYF
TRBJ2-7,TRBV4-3,CASSQERQGAYEQYF
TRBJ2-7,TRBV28,CASGPTGFRTYEQYF
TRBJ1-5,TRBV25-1,CASSASGDSNQPQHF
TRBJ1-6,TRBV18,CASSRTDSSYNSPLHF